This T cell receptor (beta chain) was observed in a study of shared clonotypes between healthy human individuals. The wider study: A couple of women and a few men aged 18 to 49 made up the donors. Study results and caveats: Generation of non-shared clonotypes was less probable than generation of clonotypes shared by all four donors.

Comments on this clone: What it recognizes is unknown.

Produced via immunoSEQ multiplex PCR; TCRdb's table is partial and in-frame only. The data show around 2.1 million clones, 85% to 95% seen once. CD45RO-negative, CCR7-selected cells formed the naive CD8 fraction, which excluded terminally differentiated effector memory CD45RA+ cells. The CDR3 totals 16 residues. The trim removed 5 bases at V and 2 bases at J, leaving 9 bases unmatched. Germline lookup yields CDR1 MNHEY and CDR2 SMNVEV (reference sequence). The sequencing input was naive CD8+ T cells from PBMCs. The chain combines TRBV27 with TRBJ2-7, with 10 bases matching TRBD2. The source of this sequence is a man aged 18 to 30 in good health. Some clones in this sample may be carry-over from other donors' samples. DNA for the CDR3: TGTGCCAGCAGTCCTCTTTTAGCGGGAGGTACCTACGAGCAGTACTTC. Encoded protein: CASSPLLAGGTYEQYF.